This T cell receptor (beta chain) appears in the sequencing data of a study of yellow fever vaccine responses in identical twins. TCRdb redid the calling of the RT-PCR reads with MiXCR, one entry per CDR3 protein. The profile shows about 9,100 distinct CDR3 sequences, approximately 88% of them singletons. CDR1 and CDR2 from the germline V gene are SGHVS and FNYEAQ. The V and J ends lost 5 bases and 5 bases, in that order; junction bases with no gene match: 9. The CDR3 totals 15 residues. This chain uses TRBV7-6 with TRBJ2-1; 7 bases map to TRBD1. The sample was T cells from blood (PBMCs), unsorted or a sorted subset (not recorded which), taken before or after yellow fever vaccination (not recorded which). The receptor comes from a woman between 18 and 30 years old who received the yellow fever vaccine. CDR3 sequence (DNA): TGTGCCAGCAGCGTCGGGACAGTCTACAACAATGAGCAGTTCTTC. Its protein product is CASSVGTVYNNEQFF.